The 27 T cell receptor beta chains below were found in one sample sequenced in a study of shared clonotypes between healthy human individuals. Naive CD8 cells lacked CD45RO and underwent positive selection for CCR7, leaving out terminally differentiated effector memory CD45RA+ cells. Assay used: immunoSEQ multiplex PCR; TCRdb lists only in-frame clones, some missing. The sample has around 2,100,000 clones; about 95% are singletons. The specimen sequenced was naive CD8+ T cells sorted from blood. These receptors originate from a young man in good health.

The chain combines TRBV5-4 with TRBJ1-4, with no clear D. CDR3 length: 18 residues. Trimming left V 0 bases short and J 0 bases short, with 15 bases between. CDR1 is SGHNT and CDR2 is YYREEE in the germline V gene (reference sequence). The CDR3 DNA reads TGTGCCAGCAGCTTGGCCTTAGGACCTTCAGCAACTAATGAAAAACTGTTTTTT. This translates into CASSLALGPSATNEKLFF.

As for this clone: Other DNA sequences from this sample encode an identical CDR3 as well. The chain combines TRBV7-9 with TRBJ2-2; unclear D gene. Germline V gives CDR1 SEHNR, CDR2 FQNEAQ (reference sequence). The CDR3 has 13 amino acids. Trimming removed 3 bases at V and 0 bases at J, with 2 bases between. CDR3 DNA sequence: TGTGCCAGCAGCTTCTCGAACACCGGGGAGCTGTTTTTT. This translates into CASSFSNTGELFF.

V is TRBV28 and J is TRBJ1-2; no clear D gene. V was pared by 6 bases and J by 6 bases, with 11 bases between. Germline loops: CDR1 MDHEN, CDR2 SYDVKM. The CDR3 covers 12 residues. The CDR3: CASSRVANGYTF. The CDR3, as DNA: TGTGCCAGCAGCCGCGTGGCCAATGGCTACACCTTC.

Regarding this clone: Sequence at one end of the junction differs from germline and may be a read error. The chain is built from TRBV7-7 and TRBJ2-6; D is ambiguous. From germline, CDR1 is SSHAT and CDR2 FNYEAQ (reference sequence). CDR3 length: 14 amino acids. The CDR3 DNA sequence: TGTGCTAGCAGCTTGGGCACTGGGGCCAACGTCCTGACTTTC. The encoded protein is CASSLGTGANVLTF.

In nucleotides, the CDR3 is TGTGCCAGCAGCCCGGGGACAGGGTTGTTTCAGCCCCAGCATTTT. As protein: CASSPGTGLFQPQHF. This chain joins TRBV7-2 and TRBJ1-5; TRBD1 matches 9 bases. Unmatched junction bases numbered 8, after V lost 5 bases and J lost 6 bases. From germline, CDR1 is SGHTA and CDR2 FQGNSA. This CDR3 has 15 amino acids.

The chain has TRBV18 and TRBJ2-3, with 12 bases that match TRBD2. The CDR3 has 16 amino acids. V shed 2 bases and J 2 bases; nucleotides not matched to a gene: 2. Germline CDR1 KGHSH, CDR2 LQKENI. The CDR3 region has the DNA TGTGCCAGCTCACCAGGACTAGCGGGGAACACAGATACGCAGTATTTT. Translating gives CASSPGLAGNTDTQYF.

The rearrangement uses TRBV7-9 and TRBJ1-1, with TRBD1 identical over 7 bases. The CDR3 contains 18 residues. Germline V lookup: CDR1 SEHNR, CDR2 FQNEAQ (reference sequence). The V segment lost 5 bases and the J segment 5 bases; nucleotides outside the gene matches: 20. CDR3 coding DNA: TGTGCCAGCAGCCCTCCGGTGAACACAGGGGAAAGAGTAACTGAAGCTTTCTTT. It specifies CASSPPVNTGERVTEAFF.

The chain joins TRBV6-5 to TRBJ2-2; D gene unclear. The CDR3 extends over 12 amino acids. CDR1 and CDR2 (germline): MNHEY, SVGAGI. The CDR3 DNA reads as TGTGGGTGTGGGATAGGGACCGGGGAGCTGTTTTTT. Translation: CGCGIGTGELFF.

Details on this clone: The sample contains more than one DNA sequence encoding this CDR3. The gene calls are TRBV6-5 and TRBJ1-2; 7 nucleotides align to TRBD1. The V segment lost 0 bases and the J segment 5 bases; nucleotides outside the gene matches: 6. This CDR3 is 15 amino acids long. Germline assignment: CDR1 MNHEY and CDR2 SVGAGI. The CDR3 DNA follows: TGTGCCAGCAGTTACTCCGAGGGGGCTGGATATGGCTACACCTTC. Residues: CASSYSEGAGYGYTF.

The chain is built from TRBV9 and TRBJ1-1; D call uncertain. CDR1 is SGDLS, CDR2 YYNGEE, per germline. The V end was cut by 0 bases, the J end by 4 bases, with 10 bases between. This CDR3 region has 14 residues. The CDR3 nucleotides are TGTGCCAGCAGCGTAGACGGGGTCGCCACTGAAGCTTTCTTT. Translating gives CASSVDGVATEAFF.

Turning to this clone: Within the sample, other DNA sequences also encode this same CDR3. The chain combines TRBV10-3 with TRBJ2-3; 7 bases are a match to TRBD2. The V gene end was trimmed by 0 bases and the J gene end by 3 bases; junction bases not matched to a gene: 9. CDR1 ENHRY and CDR2 SYGVKD come from the germline V gene. The CDR3 loop spans 17 amino acids. The DNA for the CDR3 is TGTGCCATCAGTGAGTCGGGAGGGACTGGGGTGACAGATACGCAGTATTTT. It translates to CAISESGGTGVTDTQYF.

CDR3 nucleotide sequence: TGTGCCTGGGAACAGGGGTACACCATATATTTT. This encodes CAWEQGYTIYF. V gene TRBV30 combines with J gene TRBJ1-3; 7 bases agree with TRBD1. V dropped 5 bases and J dropped 8; count of bases not matched to a gene: 3. The CDR3 spans 11 residues. CDR1 and CDR2 (germline): GTSNPN, SVGIG (reference sequence).

The V call is TRBV6-1, the J call TRBJ2-7, with TRBD1 as a possible D gene (5 bases). Looked up from germline, CDR1 is MNHNS and CDR2 is SASEGT. The CDR3 spans 14 residues. The V end was cut by 11 bases, the J end by 0 bases, with 17 bases between. Written as DNA, the CDR3 is TGTGCCGGATCAAACCTGGACAACTCCTACGAGCAGTACTTC. Protein product: CAGSNLDNSYEQYF.

The rearrangement uses TRBV28 and TRBJ2-1, with 9 bases that match TRBD2. Germline trimming cut 4 bases from V and 16 bases from J; bases unmatched to any gene: 8. This CDR3 has 12 amino acids. The germline V gene encodes CDR1 MDHEN and CDR2 SYDVKM. The CDR3 spells CASSYRTSEQFF. The CDR3 DNA follows: TGTGCCAGCAGTTACAGGACTAGCGAACAATTCTTC.

This sequence joins TRBV6-1 and TRBJ2-5, with unresolved D. V gave up 2 bases and J gave up 2 bases, with 6 bases separating them. Germline values: CDR1 MNHNS, CDR2 SASEGT. The CDR3 has 13 residues. In DNA, the CDR3 is TGTGCCAGCAGTGAAAACTGGCAAGAGACCCAGTACTTC. Residues: CASSENWQETQYF.

This clone was detected only once. The chain is built from TRBV7-9 and TRBJ2-3, with TRBD2 as a possible D gene (6 bases). The germline CDR1 and CDR2 sequences are SEHNR and FQNEAQ (reference sequence). This CDR3 spans 17 amino acids. Trimming removed 4 bases at V and 0 bases at J, with 17 bases between. Here the CDR3 reads CASSSRFGAGSTDTQYF. DNA for the CDR3: TGTGCCAGCAGCTCGCGGTTCGGAGCGGGCAGCACAGATACGCAGTATTTT.

This clone was seen only once. The chain is built from TRBV6-5 and TRBJ2-7; 7 bases line up with TRBD2. V shed 0 bases and J 2 bases; nucleotides not matched to a gene: 7. This CDR3 contains 16 residues. The V gene's germline CDR1 is MNHEY and CDR2 SVGAGI. The CDR3 nucleotides read TGTGCCAGCAGTTACTCGGGGGGGGAATTCACCTACGAGCAGTACTTC. Amino acid sequence: CASSYSGGEFTYEQYF.

This sequence joins TRBV28 and TRBJ1-5, with D uncertain. The germline gives CDR1 MDHEN, CDR2 SYDVKM. Trimming left V 1 base short and J 7 bases short, with 11 bases between. The CDR3 spans 14 residues. The chain's CDR3 is CASSLSGFGQPQHF. CDR3 DNA: TGTGCCAGCAGTTTATCGGGTTTTGGCCAGCCCCAGCATTTT.

The chain recombines TRBV6-5 with TRBJ1-1, with 7 nucleotides matching TRBD1. The germline V gene has CDR1 MNHEY and CDR2 SVGAGI. This CDR3 has 16 residues. V lost 2 bases, J lost 0 bases, and 6 bases stayed unmatched. The CDR3 sequence is CASSYLNRGLNTEAFF. CDR3 in DNA: TGTGCCAGCAGTTACCTCAACAGGGGACTGAACACTGAAGCTTTCTTT.

For this clone: The same CDR3 also results from other DNA sequences found in this sample. The chain carries TRBV28 and TRBJ2-1, with unresolved D. This CDR3 is built from 11 residues. CDR1 MDHEN and CDR2 SYDVKM come from the germline V gene. V gave up 7 bases and J gave up 4 bases, with 5 bases separating them. CDR3 in DNA: TGTGCCAGCAACCTTTACAATGAGCAGTTCTTC. Its translation is CASNLYNEQFF.

V gene TRBV5-4 combines with J gene TRBJ1-2, with D possibly TRBD1 on 5 matching bases. V lost 1 base, J lost 8 bases, and 15 bases lay in between. The CDR3 is made up of 14 amino acids. Germline V gene data show CDR1 as SGHNT and CDR2 as YYREEE (reference sequence). CDR3 loop: CASSLRGTRYGYTF. The CDR3 DNA is TGTGCCAGCAGCTTGAGGGGCACGAGATACGGCTACACCTTC.

This chain connects TRBV27 to TRBJ2-5; 9 nucleotides align to TRBD2. Germline CDR1 is MNHEY and CDR2 is SMNVEV (reference sequence). V lost 5 bases and J lost 5; bases outside the gene matches: 3. The CDR3 loop spans 13 amino acids. The CDR3 loop reads CASSIAGDETQYF. CDR3 bases: TGTGCCAGCAGTATAGCGGGAGACGAGACCCAGTACTTC.

This chain joins TRBV7-6 and TRBJ1-2; D might be TRBD1 (6 bases). Germline lookup yields CDR1 SGHVS and CDR2 FNYEAQ. V was shortened by 5 bases and J by 5 bases, with 12 bases between the two germline ends. The CDR3 totals 13 residues. CDR3 DNA sequence: TGTGCCAGCAGCGCCGGACAGACTTATGGCTACACCTTC. Translating it yields CASSAGQTYGYTF. The full variable domain, with the rest looked up from reference TRBV7-6 and TRBJ1-2, is GAGVSQSPRYKVTKRGQDVALRCDPISGHVSLYWYRQALGQGPEFLTYFNYEAQQDKSGLPNDRFSAERPEGSISTLTIQRTEQRDSAMYRCASSAGQTYGYTFGSGTRLTVV.

The chain links TRBV5-1 to TRBJ2-1; the D is unclear. In germline, CDR1 is SGHRS, CDR2 YFSETQ. Deletions cut 1 base from V and 2 bases from J, with 10 bases between. The length of the CDR3 is 15 residues. CDR3 sequence reads: CASSLISGPYNEQFF. Written as DNA, the CDR3 is TGCGCCAGCAGCTTGATCTCGGGCCCCTACAATGAGCAGTTCTTC. The full variable domain, completed using reference TRBV5-1 and TRBJ2-1, is KAGVTQTPRYLIKTRGQQVTLSCSPISGHRSVSWYQQTPGQGLQFLFEYFSETQRNKGNFPGRFSGRQFSNSRSEMNVSTLELGDSALYLCASSLISGPYNEQFFGPGTRLTVL.

V and J are TRBV27 and TRBJ1-5; tentative D call: TRBD1 (6 bases). Germline V CDR1 and CDR2: MNHEY, SMNVEV (reference sequence). V lost 5 bases to trimming and J lost 4 bases, with 21 bases between them. This CDR3 is built from 17 residues. CDR3 loop: CASSHGSGEWANQPQHF. CDR3 bases: TGTGCCAGCAGTCACGGTTCAGGGGAGTGGGCAAATCAGCCCCAGCATTTT.

Of note for this clone: At the DNA level, this CDR3 is encoded by other sequences in the same sample as well. V gene TRBV9 combines with J gene TRBJ2-5; D possibly corresponds to TRBD1 (6 bases). The CDR3 is made up of 13 amino acids. CDR1 is SGDLS, CDR2 YYNGEE, per germline. Trimming removed 2 bases from V and 5 bases from J, with 10 bases in between. The CDR3 protein is CASSVGGAETQYF. The CDR3 DNA sequence: TGTGCCAGCAGCGTTGGGGGCGCGGAGACCCAGTACTTC.

The DNA of the CDR3 is TGCGCCAGCAGCTTGGCCGGGGCGGAGTACGAGCAGTACTTC. This codes for CASSLAGAEYEQYF. The rearrangement uses TRBV5-1 and TRBJ2-7, with D perhaps matching TRBD1 or TRBD2 (5 bases each). The CDR3 totals 14 residues. The germline CDR1 and CDR2 sequences are SGHRS and YFSETQ. V was cut by 0 bases and J by 4 bases, with 11 bases left in between. Full variable domain (rest looked up from reference TRBV5-1 and TRBJ2-7): KAGVTQTPRYLIKTRGQQVTLSCSPISGHRSVSWYQQTPGQGLQFLFEYFSETQRNKGNFPGRFSGRQFSNSRSEMNVSTLELGDSALYLCASSLAGAEYEQYFGPGTRLTVT.